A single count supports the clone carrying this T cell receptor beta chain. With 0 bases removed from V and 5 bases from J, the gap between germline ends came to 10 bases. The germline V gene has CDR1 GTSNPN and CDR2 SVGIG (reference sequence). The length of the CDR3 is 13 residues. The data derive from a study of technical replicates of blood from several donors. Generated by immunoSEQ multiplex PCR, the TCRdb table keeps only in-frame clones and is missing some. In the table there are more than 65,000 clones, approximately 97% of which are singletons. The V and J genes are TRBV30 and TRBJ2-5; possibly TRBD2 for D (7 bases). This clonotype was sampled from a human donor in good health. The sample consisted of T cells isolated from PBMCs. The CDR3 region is CAWSVGGAETQYF. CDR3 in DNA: TGTGCCTGGAGTGTGGGGGGGGCCGAGACCCAGTACTTC.